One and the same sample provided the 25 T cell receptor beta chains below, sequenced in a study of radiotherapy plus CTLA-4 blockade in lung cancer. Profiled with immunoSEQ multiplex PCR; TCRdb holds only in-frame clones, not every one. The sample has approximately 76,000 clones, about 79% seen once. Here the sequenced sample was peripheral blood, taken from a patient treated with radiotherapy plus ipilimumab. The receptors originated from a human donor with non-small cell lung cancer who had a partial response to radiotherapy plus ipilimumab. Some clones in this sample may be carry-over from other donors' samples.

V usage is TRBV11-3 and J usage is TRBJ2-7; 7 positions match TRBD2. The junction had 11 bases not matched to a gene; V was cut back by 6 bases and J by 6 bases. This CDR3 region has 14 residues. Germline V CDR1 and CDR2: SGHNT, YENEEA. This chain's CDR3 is CASSFAGGGREQYF. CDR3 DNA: TGTGCCAGCAGTTTTGCTGGGGGGGGTCGCGAGCAGTACTTC.

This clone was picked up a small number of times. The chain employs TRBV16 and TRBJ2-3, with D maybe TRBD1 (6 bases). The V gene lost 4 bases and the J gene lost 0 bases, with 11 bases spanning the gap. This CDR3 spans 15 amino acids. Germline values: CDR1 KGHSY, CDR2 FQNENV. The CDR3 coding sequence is TGTGCCAGCAGCCCCAAAGGACAGAGCACAGATACGCAGTATTTT. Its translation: CASSPKGQSTDTQYF.

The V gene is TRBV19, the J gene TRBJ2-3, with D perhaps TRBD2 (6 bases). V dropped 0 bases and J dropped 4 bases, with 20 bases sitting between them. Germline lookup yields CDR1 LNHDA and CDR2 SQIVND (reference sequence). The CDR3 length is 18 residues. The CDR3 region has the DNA TGTGCCAGTAGTATAGAGGTCGCTAGCGCTTCGTTTTCAGATACGCAGTATTTT. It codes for CASSIEVASASFSDTQYF.

CDR3 in amino acids: CASSSYGGNSPLHF. DNA of the CDR3: TGTGCCAGCAGCTCTTACGGGGGGAATTCACCCCTCCACTTT. The chain joins TRBV7-9 to TRBJ1-6; possibly TRBD1 for D (5 bases). The V gene lost 4 bases and the J gene lost 7 bases, with 11 bases spanning the gap. CDR3 length: 14 amino acids. The germline gives CDR1 SEHNR, CDR2 FQNEAQ (reference sequence).

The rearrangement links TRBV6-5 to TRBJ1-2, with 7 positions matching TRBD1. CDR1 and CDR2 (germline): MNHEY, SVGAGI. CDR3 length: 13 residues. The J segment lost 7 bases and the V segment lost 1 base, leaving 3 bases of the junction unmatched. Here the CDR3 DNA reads TGTGCCAGCAGTTACTTCAGGGGGACTGGCTACACCTTC. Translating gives CASSYFRGTGYTF.

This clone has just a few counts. CDR3 in amino acids: CARQPGTGCNEQFF. CDR3 sequence (DNA): TGTGCCAGGCAACCCGGGACAGGGTGCAATGAGCAGTTCTTC. V usage is TRBV25-1 and J usage is TRBJ2-1; 9 bases map to TRBD1. V dropped 9 bases and J dropped 6; count of bases not matched to a gene: 9. CDR3 length: 14 amino acids. In germline, CDR1 is MGHDK, CDR2 SYGVNS.

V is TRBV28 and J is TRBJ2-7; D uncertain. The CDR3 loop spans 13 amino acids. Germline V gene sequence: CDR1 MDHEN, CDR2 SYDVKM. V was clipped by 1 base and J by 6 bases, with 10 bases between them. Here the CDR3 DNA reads TGTGCCAGCAGTTTATCGCCAAGCGTCGAGCAGTACTTC. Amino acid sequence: CASSLSPSVEQYF.

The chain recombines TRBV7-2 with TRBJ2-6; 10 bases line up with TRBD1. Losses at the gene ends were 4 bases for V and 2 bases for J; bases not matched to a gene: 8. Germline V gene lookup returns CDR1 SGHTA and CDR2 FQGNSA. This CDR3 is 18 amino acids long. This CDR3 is CASSWGQGSPTGANVLTF. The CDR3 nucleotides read TGTGCCAGCAGCTGGGGACAGGGGTCACCGACTGGGGCCAACGTCCTGACTTTC.

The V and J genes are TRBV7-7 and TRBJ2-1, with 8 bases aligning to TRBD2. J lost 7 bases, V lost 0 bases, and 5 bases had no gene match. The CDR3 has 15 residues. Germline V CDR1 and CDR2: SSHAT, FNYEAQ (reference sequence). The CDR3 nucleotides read TGTGCCAGCAGCTTAGCCCCGGGGGGGCGGAATGAGCAGTTCTTC. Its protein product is CASSLAPGGRNEQFF.

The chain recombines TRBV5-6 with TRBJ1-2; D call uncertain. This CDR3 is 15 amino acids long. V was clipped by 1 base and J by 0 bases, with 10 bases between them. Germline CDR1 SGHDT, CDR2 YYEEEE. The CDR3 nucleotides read TGTGCCAGCAGCTTGATCTCGGGGACTAACTATGGCTACACCTTC. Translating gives CASSLISGTNYGYTF.

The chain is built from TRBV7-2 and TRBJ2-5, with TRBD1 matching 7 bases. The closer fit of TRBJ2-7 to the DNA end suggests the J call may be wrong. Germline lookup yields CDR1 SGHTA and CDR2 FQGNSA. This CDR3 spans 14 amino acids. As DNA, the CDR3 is TGTGCCAGCAGCCCAAACAGGGGCGGCTACGAGCAGTACTTC. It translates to CASSPNRGGYEQYF.

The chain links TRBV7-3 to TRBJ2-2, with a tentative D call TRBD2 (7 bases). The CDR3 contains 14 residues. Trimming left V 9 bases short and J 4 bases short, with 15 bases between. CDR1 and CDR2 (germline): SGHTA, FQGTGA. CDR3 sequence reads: CASREGQSTGELFF. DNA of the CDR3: TGTGCCAGTAGGGAGGGACAATCCACCGGGGAGCTGTTTTTT. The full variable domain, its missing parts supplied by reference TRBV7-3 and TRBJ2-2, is GAGVSQTPSNKVTEKGKYVELRCDPISGHTALYWYRQSLGQGPEFLIYFQGTGAADDSGLPNDRFFAVRPEGSVSTLKIQRTERGDSAVYLCASREGQSTGELFFGEGSRLTVL.

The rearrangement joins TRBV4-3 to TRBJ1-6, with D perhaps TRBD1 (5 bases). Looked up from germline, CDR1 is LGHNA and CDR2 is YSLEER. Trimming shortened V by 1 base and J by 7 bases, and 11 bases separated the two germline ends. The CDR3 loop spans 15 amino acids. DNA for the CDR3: TGCGCCAGCAGCCAAGCGGAGGGGCCGAATTCACCCCTCCACTTT. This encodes CASSQAEGPNSPLHF.

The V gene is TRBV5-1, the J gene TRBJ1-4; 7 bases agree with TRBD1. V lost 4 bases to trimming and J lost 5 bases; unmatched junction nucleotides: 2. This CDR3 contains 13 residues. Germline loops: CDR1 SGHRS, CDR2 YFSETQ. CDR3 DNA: TGCGCCAGCAGCGGGACAGTAAATGAAAAACTGTTTTTT. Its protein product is CASSGTVNEKLFF.

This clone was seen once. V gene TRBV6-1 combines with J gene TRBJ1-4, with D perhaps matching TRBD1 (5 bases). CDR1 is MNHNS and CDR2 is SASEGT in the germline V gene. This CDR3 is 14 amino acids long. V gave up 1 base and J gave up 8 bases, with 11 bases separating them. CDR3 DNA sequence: TGTGCCAGCAGTGAAGGGACATCTCTAGAAAAACTGTTTTTT. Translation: CASSEGTSLEKLFF.

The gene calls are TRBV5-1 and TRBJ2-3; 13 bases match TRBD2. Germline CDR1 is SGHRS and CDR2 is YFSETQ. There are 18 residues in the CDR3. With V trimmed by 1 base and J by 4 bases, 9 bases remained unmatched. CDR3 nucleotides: TGCGCCAGCAGCTTGAATTCGAGGACTAGCGGGAGCGCAGATACGCAGTATTTT. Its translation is CASSLNSRTSGSADTQYF.

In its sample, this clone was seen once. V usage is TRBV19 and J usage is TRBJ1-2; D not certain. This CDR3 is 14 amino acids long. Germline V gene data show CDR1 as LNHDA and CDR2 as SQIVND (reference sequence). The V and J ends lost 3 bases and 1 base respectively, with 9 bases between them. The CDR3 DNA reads TGTGCCAGTAGTATCGATCTAAGTAACTATGGCTACACCTTC. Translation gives CASSIDLSNYGYTF.

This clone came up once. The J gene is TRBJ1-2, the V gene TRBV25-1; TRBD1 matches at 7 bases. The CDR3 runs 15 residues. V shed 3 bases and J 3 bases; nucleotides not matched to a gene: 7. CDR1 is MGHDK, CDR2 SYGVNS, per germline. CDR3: CASSDAQGGYYGYTF. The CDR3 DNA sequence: TGTGCCAGCAGTGACGCTCAGGGGGGTTACTATGGCTACACCTTC.

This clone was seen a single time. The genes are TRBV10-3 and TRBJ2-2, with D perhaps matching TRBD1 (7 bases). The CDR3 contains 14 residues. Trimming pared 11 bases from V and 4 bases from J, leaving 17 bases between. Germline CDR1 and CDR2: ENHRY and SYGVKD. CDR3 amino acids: CASRGDSRTGELFF. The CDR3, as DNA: TGTGCCTCCCGCGGGGACAGTCGCACCGGGGAGCTGTTTTTT.

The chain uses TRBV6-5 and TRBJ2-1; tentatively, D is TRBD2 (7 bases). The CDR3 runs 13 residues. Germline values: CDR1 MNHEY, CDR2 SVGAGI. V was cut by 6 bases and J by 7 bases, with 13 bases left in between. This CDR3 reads CASRQGRGNEQFF. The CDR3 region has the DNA TGTGCCAGCAGGCAGGGGCGGGGGAATGAGCAGTTCTTC.

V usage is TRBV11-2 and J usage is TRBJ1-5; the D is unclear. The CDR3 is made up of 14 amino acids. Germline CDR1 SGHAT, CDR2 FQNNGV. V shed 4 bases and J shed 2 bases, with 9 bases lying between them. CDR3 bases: TGTGCCAGCAGCTCCCCCGGGGGCAATCAGCCCCAGCATTTT. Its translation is CASSSPGGNQPQHF.

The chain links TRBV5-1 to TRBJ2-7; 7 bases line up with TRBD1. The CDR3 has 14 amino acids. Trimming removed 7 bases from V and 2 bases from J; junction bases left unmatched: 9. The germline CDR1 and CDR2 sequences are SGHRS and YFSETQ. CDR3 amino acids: CASGNRGFTYEQYF. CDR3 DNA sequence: TGCGCCAGCGGAAACAGGGGTTTCACCTACGAGCAGTACTTC.

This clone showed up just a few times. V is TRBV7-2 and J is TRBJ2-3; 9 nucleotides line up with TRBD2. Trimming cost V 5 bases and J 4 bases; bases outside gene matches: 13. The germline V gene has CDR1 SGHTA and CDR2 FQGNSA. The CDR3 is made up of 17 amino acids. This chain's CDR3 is CASSQDVASGEADTQYF. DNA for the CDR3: TGTGCCAGCAGCCAAGATGTGGCTAGCGGGGAAGCAGATACGCAGTATTTT.

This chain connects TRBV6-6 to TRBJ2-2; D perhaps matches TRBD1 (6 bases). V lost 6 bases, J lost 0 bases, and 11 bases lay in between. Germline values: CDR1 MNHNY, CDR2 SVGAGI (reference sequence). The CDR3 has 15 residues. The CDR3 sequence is CASRLQGSNTGELFF. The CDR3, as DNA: TGTGCCAGCAGGTTACAGGGTTCGAACACCGGGGAGCTGTTTTTT.

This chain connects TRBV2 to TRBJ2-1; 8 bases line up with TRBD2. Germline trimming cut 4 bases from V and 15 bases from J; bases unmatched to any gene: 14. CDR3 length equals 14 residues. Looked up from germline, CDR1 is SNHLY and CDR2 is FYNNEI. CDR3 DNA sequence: TGTGCCAGCAGTGTTCGAGCGGGAGTATCCGCGGGGTTCTTC. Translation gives CASSVRAGVSAGFF.